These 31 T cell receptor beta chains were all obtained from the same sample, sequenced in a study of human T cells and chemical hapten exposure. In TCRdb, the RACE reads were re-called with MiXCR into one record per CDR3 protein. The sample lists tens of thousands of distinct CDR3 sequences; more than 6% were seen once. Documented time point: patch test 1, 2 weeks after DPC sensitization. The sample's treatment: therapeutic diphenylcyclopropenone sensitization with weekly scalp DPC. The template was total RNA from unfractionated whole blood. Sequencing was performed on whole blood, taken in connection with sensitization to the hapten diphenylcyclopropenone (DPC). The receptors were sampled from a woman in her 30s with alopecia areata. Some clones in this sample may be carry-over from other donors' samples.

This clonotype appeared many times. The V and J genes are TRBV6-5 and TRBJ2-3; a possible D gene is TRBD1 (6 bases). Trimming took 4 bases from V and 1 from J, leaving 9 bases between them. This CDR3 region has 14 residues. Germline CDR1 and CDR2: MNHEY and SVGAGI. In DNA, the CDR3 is TGTGCCAGCAGTTTCAGGACAGGCACAGATACGCAGTATTTT. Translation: CASSFRTGTDTQYF.

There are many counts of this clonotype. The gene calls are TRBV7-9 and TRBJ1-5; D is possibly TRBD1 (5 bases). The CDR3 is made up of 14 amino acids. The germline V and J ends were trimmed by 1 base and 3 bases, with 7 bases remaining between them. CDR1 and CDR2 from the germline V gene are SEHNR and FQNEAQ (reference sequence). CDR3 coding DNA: TGTGCCAGCAGCTTAGGGGGCAACAATCAGCCCCAGCATTTT. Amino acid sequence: CASSLGGNNQPQHF.

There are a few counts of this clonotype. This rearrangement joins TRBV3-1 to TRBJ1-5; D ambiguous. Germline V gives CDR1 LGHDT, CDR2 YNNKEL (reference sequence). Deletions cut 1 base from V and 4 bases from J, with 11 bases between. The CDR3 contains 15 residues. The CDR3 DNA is TGTGCCAGCAGCCAAGTATCGGGTGATAATCAGCCCCAGCATTTT. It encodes CASSQVSGDNQPQHF.

The CDR3 region is CASSLTQGDSNQPQHF. CDR3 coding DNA: TGTGCCAGCAGTTTAACCCAGGGGGATAGCAATCAGCCCCAGCATTTT. The chain is built from TRBV6-5 and TRBJ1-5, with 7 bases fitting TRBD1. CDR1 is MNHEY, CDR2 SVGAGI, per germline. This CDR3 is built from 16 residues. The V and J ends lost 4 bases and 0 bases, in that order; junction bases with no gene match: 6.

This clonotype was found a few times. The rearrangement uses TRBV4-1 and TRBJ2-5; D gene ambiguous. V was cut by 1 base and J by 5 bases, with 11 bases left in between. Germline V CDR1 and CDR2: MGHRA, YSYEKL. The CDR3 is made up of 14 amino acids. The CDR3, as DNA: TGCGCCAGCAGCCAAGCCGGTTTCGCGGAGACCCAGTACTTC. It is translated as CASSQAGFAETQYF.

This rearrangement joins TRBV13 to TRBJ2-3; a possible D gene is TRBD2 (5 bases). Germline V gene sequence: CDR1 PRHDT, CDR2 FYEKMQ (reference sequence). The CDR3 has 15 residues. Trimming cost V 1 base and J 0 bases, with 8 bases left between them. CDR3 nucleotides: TGTGCCAGCAGCTTAGATCGCGGGAGCACAGATACGCAGTATTTT. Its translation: CASSLDRGSTDTQYF.

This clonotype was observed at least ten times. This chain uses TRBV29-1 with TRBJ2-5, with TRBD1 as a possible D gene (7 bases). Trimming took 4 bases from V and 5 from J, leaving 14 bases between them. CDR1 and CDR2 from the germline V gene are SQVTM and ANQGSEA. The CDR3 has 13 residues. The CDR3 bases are TGCAGCGTTGCGGGCAGGGGGAGGGAGACCCAGTACTTC. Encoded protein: CSVAGRGRETQYF.

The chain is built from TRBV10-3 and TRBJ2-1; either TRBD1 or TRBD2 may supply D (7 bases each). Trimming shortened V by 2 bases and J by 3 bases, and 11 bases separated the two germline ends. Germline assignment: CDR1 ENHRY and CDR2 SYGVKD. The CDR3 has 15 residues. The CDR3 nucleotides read TGTGCCATCAGTGAGGGCAGGGGGGGCTACAATGAGCAGTTCTTC. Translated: CAISEGRGGYNEQFF.

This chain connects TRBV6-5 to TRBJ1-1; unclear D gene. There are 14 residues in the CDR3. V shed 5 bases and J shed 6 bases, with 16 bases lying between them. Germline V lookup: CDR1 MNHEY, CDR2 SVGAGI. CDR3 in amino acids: CASSPSLEGSEAFF. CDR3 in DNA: TGTGCCAGCAGTCCCTCCCTCGAGGGCTCTGAAGCTTTCTTT.

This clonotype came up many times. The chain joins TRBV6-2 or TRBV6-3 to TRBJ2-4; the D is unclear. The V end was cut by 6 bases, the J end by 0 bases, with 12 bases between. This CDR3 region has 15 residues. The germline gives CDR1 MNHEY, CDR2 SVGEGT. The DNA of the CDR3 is TGTGCCAGCAGCGCCAACAATCTAGCCAAAAACATTCAGTACTTC. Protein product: CASSANNLAKNIQYF.

The CDR3 loop reads CASSLSFREGEQYF. For the CDR3, the DNA is TGTGCCAGCAGTTTATCGTTTAGAGAGGGCGAGCAGTACTTC. The J gene is TRBJ2-7, the V gene TRBV27, with TRBD2 as a possible D gene (5 bases). The ends were cut back, 0 bases at V and 6 bases at J, with 12 bases in the middle. The CDR3 totals 14 residues. Germline loops: CDR1 MNHEY, CDR2 SMNVEV (reference sequence).

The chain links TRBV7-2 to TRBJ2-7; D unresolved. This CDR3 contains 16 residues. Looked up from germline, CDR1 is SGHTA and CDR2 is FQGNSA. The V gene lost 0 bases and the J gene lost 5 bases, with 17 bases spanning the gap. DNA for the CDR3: TGTGCCAGCAGCTTAGCCCACTCCCCAGGTCTCGACGAGCAGTACTTC. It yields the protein CASSLAHSPGLDEQYF.

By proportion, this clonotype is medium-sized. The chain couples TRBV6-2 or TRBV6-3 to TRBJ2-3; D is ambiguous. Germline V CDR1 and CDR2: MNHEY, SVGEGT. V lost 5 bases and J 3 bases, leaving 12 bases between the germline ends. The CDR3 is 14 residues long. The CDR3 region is CASSPWARTDTQYF. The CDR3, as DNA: TGTGCCAGCAGTCCCTGGGCGCGGACAGATACGCAGTATTTT.

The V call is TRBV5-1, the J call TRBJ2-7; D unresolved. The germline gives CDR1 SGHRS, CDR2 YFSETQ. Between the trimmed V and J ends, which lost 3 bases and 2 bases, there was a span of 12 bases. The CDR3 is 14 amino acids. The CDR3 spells CASSSFPGPYEQYF. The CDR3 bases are TGCGCCAGCAGCTCCTTTCCAGGACCCTACGAGCAGTACTTC.

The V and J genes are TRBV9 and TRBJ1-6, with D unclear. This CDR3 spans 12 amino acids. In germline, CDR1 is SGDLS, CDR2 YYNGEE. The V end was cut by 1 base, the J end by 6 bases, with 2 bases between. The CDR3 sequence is CASSVPNSPLHF. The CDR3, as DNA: TGTGCCAGCAGCGTACCTAATTCACCCCTCCACTTT.

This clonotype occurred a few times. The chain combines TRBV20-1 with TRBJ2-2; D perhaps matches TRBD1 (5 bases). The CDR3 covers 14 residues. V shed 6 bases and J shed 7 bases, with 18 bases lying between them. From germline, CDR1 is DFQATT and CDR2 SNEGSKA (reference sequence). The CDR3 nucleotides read TGCAGTGCCCCCCTGCAGCAGGGCGGCGGGGAGCTGTTTTTT. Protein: CSAPLQQGGGELFF.

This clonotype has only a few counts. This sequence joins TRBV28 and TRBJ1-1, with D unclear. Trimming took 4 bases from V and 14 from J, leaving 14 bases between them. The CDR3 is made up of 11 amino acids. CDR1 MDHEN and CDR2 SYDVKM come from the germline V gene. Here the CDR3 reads CASSSTRVRFF. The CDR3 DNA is TGTGCCAGCAGTTCCACCCGGGTCCGCTTCTTT.

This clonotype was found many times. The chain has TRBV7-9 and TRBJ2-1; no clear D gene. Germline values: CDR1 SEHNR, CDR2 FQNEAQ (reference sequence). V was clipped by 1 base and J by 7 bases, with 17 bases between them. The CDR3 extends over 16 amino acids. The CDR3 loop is CASSLGYGHFGNEQFF. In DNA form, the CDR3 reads TGTGCCAGCAGCTTAGGCTATGGTCACTTCGGGAATGAGCAGTTCTTC.

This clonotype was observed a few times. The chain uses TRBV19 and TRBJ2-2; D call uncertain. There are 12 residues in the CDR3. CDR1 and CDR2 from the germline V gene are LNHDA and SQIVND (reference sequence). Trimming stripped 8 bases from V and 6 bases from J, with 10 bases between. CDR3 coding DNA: TGTGCCAGTCCTAAGCCTGCCGGGGAGCTGTTTTTT. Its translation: CASPKPAGELFF.

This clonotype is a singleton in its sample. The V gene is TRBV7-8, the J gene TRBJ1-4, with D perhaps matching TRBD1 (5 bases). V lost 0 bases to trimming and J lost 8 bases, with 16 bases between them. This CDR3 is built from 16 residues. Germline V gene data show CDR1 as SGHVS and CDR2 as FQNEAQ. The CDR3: CASSLARGRALEKLFF. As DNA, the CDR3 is TGTGCCAGCAGCTTAGCCCGGGGGAGGGCTTTAGAAAAACTGTTTTTT.

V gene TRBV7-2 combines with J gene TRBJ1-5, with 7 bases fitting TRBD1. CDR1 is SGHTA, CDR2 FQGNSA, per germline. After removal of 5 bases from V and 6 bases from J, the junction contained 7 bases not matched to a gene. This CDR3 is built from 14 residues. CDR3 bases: TGTGCCAGCAGCGTTGTACAGGGGCCTCAGCCCCAGCATTTT. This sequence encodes CASSVVQGPQPQHF. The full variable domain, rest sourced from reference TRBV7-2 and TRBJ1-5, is GAGVSQSPSNKVTEKGKDVELRCDPISGHTALYWYRQSLGQGLEFLIYFQGNSAPDKSGLPSDRFSAERTGGSVSTLTIQRTQQEDSAVYLCASSVVQGPQPQHFGDGTRLSIL.

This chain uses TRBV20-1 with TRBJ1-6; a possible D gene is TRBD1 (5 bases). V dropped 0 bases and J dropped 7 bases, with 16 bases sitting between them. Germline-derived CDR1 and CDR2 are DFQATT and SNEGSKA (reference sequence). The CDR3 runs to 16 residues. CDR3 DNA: TGCAGTGCTAGAGATGTGGTGTCCTCAGGGAATTCACCCCTCCACTTT. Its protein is CSARDVVSSGNSPLHF.

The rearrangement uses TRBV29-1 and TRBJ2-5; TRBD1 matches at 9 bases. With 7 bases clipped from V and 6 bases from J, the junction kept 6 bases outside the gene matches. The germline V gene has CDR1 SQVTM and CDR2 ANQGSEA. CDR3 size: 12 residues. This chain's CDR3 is CSARDREKTQYF. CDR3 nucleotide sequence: TGCAGCGCTAGGGACAGGGAGAAGACCCAGTACTTC.

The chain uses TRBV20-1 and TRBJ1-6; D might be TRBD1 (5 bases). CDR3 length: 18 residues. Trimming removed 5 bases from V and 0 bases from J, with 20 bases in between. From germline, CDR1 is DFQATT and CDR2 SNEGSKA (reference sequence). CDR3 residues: CSASPTVFFSSYNSPLHF. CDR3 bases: TGCAGTGCTTCGCCGACAGTCTTCTTCAGCTCCTATAATTCACCCCTCCACTTT.

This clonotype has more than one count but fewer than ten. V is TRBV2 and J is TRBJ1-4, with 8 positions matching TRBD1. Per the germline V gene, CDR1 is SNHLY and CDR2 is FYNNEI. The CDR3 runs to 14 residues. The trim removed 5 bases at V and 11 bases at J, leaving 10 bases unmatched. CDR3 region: CASSYLTGGSKLFF. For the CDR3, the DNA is TGTGCCAGCAGTTATCTTACAGGGGGTAGTAAACTGTTTTTT.

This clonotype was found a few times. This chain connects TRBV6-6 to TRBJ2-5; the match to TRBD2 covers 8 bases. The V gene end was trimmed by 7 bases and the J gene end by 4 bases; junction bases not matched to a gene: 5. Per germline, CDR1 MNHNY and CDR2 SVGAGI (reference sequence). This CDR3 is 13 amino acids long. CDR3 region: CASTGGGRETQYF. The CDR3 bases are TGTGCCAGCACTGGCGGGGGGCGAGAGACCCAGTACTTC.

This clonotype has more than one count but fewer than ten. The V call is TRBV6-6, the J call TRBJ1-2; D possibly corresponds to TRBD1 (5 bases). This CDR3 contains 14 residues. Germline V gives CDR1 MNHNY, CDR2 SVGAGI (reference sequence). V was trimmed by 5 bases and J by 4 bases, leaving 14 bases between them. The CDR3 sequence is CASSTGEGSYGYTF. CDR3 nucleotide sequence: TGTGCCAGCAGTACCGGGGAGGGGAGCTATGGCTACACCTTC.

The CDR3 DNA follows: TGTGCCAGCAGTTTCGACAGGGCCCACAATCAGCCCCAGCATTTT. As protein: CASSFDRAHNQPQHF. V usage is TRBV2 and J usage is TRBJ1-5; 7 positions match TRBD1. V gave up 5 bases and J gave up 3 bases; unmatched junction bases: 7. The germline V gene encodes CDR1 SNHLY and CDR2 FYNNEI. The CDR3 covers 15 residues.

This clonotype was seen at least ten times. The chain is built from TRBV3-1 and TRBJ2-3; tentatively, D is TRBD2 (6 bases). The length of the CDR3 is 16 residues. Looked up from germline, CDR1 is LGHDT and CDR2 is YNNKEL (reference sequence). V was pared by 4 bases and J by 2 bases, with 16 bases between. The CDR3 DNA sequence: TGTGCCAGCAGCCCCGGCGGTAGCGGAGTCACAGATACGCAGTATTTT. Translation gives CASSPGGSGVTDTQYF.

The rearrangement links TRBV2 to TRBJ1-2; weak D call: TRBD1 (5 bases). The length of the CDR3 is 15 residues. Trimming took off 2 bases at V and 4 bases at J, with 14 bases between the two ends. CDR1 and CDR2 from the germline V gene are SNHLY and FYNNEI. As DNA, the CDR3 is TGTGCCAGCAGTGAATTGGGTTGGGGACCCTATGGCTACACCTTC. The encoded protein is CASSELGWGPYGYTF.

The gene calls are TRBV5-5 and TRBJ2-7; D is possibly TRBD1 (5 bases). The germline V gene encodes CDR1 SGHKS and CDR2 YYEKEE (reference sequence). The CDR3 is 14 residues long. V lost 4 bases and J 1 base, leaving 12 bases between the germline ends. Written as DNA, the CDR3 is TGTGCCAGCAGCATCGAAGGGGAATCCTACGAGCAGTACTTC. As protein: CASSIEGESYEQYF.